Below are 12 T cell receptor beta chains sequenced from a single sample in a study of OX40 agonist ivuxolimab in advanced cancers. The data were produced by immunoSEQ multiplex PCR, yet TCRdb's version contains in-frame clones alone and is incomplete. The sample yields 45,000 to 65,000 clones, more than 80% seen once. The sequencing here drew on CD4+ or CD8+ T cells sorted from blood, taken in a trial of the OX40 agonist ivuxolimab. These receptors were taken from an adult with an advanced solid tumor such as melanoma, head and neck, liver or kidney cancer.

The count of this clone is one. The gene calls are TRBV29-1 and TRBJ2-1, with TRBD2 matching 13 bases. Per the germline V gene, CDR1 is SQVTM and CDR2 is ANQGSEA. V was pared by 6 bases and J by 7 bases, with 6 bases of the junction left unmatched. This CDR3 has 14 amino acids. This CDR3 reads CSVWTSGRFNEQFF. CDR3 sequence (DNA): TGCAGCGTCTGGACTAGCGGGAGATTTAATGAGCAGTTCTTC.

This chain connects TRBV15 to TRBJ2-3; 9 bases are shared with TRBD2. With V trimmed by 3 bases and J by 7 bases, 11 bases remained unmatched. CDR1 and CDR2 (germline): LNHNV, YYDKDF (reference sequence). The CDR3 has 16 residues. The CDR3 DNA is TGTGCCACCAGCAGTGCACCTAGCGGGAATGTGTATACGCAGTATTTT. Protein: CATSSAPSGNVYTQYF.

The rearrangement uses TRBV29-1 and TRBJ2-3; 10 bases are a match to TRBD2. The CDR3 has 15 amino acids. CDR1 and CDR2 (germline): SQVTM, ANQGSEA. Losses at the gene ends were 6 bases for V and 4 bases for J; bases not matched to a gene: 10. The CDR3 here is CSVIPGLANPDTQYF. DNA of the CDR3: TGCAGCGTGATACCGGGACTAGCGAATCCAGATACGCAGTATTTT.

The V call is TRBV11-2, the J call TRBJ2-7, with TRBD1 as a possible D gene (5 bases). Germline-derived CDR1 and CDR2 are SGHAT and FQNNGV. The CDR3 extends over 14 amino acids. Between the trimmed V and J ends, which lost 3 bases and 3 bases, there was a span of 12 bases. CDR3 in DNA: TGTGCCAGCAGCTTGGCCAGGGTGGTCTACGAGCAGTACTTC. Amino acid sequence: CASSLARVVYEQYF.

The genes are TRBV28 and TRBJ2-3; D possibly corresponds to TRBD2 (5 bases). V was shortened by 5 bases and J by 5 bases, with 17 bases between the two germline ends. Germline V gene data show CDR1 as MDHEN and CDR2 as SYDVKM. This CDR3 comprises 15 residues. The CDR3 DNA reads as TGTGCCAGCAGTCCCAGCGGCGGACCCAAAGATACGCAGTATTTT. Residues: CASSPSGGPKDTQYF.

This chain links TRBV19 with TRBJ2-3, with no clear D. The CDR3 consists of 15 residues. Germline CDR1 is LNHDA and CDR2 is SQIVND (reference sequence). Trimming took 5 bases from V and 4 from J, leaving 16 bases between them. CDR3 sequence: CASSDSRVGADTQYF. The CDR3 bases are TGTGCCAGTAGTGACTCCCGGGTTGGGGCAGATACGCAGTATTTT.

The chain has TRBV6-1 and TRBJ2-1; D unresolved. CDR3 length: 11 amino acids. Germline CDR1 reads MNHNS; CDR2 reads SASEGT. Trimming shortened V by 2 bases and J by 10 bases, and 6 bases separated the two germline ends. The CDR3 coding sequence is TGTGCCAGCAGTGAACTGGCCGAGCAGTTCTTC. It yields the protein CASSELAEQFF.

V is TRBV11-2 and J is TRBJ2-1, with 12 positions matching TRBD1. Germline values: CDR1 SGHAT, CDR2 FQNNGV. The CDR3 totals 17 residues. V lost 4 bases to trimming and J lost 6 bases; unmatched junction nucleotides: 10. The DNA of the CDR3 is TGTGCCAGCAGCTCCCCTCCCGGGACAGGGGGCTTCAATGAGCAGTTCTTC. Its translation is CASSSPPGTGGFNEQFF. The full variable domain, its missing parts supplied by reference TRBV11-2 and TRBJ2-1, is EAGVAQSPRYKIIEKRQSVAFWCNPISGHATLYWYQQILGQGPKLLIQFQNNGVVDDSQLPKDRFSAERLKGVDSTLKIQPAKLEDSAVYLCASSSPPGTGGFNEQFFGPGTRLTVL.

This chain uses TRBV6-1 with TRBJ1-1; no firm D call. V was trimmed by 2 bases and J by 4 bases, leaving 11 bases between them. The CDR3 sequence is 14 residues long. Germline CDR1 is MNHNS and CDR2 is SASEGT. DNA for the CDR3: TGTGCCAGCAGTGAACAGGAGGCACTCACTGAAGCTTTCTTT. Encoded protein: CASSEQEALTEAFF.

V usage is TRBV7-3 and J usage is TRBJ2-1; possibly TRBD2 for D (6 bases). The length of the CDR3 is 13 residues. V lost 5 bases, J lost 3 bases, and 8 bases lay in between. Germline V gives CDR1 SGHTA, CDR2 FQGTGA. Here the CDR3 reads CASSPGGYNEQFF. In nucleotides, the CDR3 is TGTGCCAGCAGCCCCGGGGGCTACAATGAGCAGTTCTTC. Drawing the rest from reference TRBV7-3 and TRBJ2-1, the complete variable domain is GAGVSQTPSNKVTEKGKYVELRCDPISGHTALYWYRQSLGQGPEFLIYFQGTGAADDSGLPNDRFFAVRPEGSVSTLKIQRTERGDSAVYLCASSPGGYNEQFFGPGTRLTVL.

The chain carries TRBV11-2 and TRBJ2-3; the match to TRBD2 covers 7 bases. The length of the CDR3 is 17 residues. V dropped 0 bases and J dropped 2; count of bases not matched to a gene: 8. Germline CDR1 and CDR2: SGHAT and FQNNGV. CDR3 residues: CASSLDGIAGLTDTQYF. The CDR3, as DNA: TGTGCCAGCAGCTTAGATGGAATAGCGGGCCTCACAGATACGCAGTATTTT.

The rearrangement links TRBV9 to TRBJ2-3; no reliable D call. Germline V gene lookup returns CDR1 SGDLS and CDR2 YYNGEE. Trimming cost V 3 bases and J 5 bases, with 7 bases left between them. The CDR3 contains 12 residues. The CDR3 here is CASSAPRDTQYF. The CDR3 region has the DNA TGTGCCAGCAGCGCCCCCCGAGATACGCAGTATTTT.